The TCR beta chain described here comes from a study of cytomegalovirus exposure and HLA in healthy donors. Study-wide results and caveats: In vitro assays verified that three CMV-associated chains recognized CMV antigens specifically. For most TCR sequences rarity was the rule, although some public TCRs occurred in many donors.

TCRdb keeps only in-frame clones here, not all; method: immunoSEQ multiplex PCR. The sample shows approximately 99,000 clones, 90% to 97% of them seen only once. This CDR3 has 16 residues. The V gene lost 4 bases and the J gene lost 3 bases, with 16 bases spanning the gap. From germline, CDR1 is MDHEN and CDR2 SYDVKM. Details on this clone: Its specificity is not known.

The V gene is TRBV28, the J gene TRBJ1-3, with D maybe TRBD1 (6 bases). This clonotype was sampled from a woman between 18 and 30 years old in good health and CMV-seronegative. Sequencing was done on a sample of PBMCs. CDR3 DNA: TGTGCCAGCAGTTCACACGGCACAGGGCTTGGAAACACCATATATTTT. Its protein is CASSSHGTGLGNTIYF. The complete variable domain, with remaining parts taken from reference TRBV28 and TRBJ1-3, reads DVKVTQSSRYLVKRTGEKVFLECVQDMDHENMFWYRQDPGLGLRLIYFSYDVKMKEKGDIPEGYSVSREKKERFSLILESASTNQTSMYLCASSSHGTGLGNTIYFGEGSWLTVV.